The clone carrying this T cell receptor beta chain appeared a single time. The target antigen is unknown. This entry comes from a study of T cell responses to AZD1222 COVID-19 vaccine. Combined were second doses at about 4 or about 12 weeks. General study results and limits: Increases in Spike-specific TCR breadth and depth were seen after two AZD1222 doses. White British ancestry dominated among donors, who included more females, and clonal diversity was possibly underestimated.

Assay used: immunoSEQ multiplex PCR; TCRdb lists only in-frame clones, some missing. Among fewer than 90,000 clones, about 86% were seen once, and the ten largest hold approximately 5.6%. The clonotype comes from an adult who received the AZD1222 COVID-19 vaccine. Sequenced here: peripheral blood, sampled 28 days after the second AZD1222 dose.

CDR3 DNA: TGTGCCAGCAGGGACGACGCAAACGCTGAAGCTTTCTTT. Residues: CASRDDANAEAFF. The V gene is TRBV6-4, the J gene TRBJ1-1; D gene uncertain. The V gene's germline CDR1 is MRHNA and CDR2 SNTAGT. Between the trimmed V and J ends, which lost 6 bases and 6 bases, there was a span of 14 bases. The CDR3 loop spans 13 amino acids.